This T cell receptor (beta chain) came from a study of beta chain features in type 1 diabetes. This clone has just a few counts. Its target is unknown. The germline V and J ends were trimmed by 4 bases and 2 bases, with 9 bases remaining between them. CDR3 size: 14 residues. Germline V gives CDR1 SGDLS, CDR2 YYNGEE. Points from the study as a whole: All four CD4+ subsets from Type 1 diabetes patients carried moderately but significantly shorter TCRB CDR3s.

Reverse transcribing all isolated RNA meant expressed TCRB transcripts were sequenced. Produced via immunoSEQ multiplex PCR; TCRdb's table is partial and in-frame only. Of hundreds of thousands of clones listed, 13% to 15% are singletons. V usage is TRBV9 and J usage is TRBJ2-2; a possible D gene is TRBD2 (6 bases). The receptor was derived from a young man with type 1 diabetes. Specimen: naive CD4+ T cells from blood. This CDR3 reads CASSTGVNTGELFF. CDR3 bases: TGTGCCAGCAGCACGGGAGTAAACACCGGGGAGCTGTTTTTT.